These 29 T cell receptor beta chains share one sample of origin, sequenced in a study of technical replicates of blood from several donors. TCRdb keeps only in-frame clones here, not all; method: immunoSEQ multiplex PCR. The top ten hold roughly 4.2% of the sample, which has about 56,000 clones, about 94% seen once. Sequencing used PBMCs. The receptor set was obtained from a human donor in good health. Some clones in this sample may be carry-over from other donors' samples.

The rearrangement uses TRBV19 and TRBJ1-1, with D unclear. Germline V gene sequence: CDR1 LNHDA, CDR2 SQIVND (reference sequence). CDR3 size: 15 residues. Trimming pared 2 bases from V and 3 bases from J, leaving 13 bases between. The CDR3 DNA reads as TGTGCCAGTAGTATACTACGTCCAGGCCACACTGAAGCTTTCTTT. It yields the protein CASSILRPGHTEAFF.

V usage is TRBV29-1 and J usage is TRBJ2-5, with TRBD1 as a possible D gene (8 bases). The CDR3 contains 14 residues. CDR1 and CDR2 (germline): SQVTM, ANQGSEA. Between the trimmed V and J ends, which lost 5 bases and 2 bases, there was a span of 15 bases. The CDR3 coding sequence is TGCAGCGTTAACAGGGGGGGGAGGCAAGAGACCCAGTACTTC. Its translation is CSVNRGGRQETQYF.

This chain connects TRBV6-1 to TRBJ1-2, with D tentatively TRBD1 (6 bases). The CDR3 length is 14 residues. CDR1 is MNHNS, CDR2 SASEGT, per germline. CDR3 nucleotides: TGTGGGGCGGCTGGGACACGAGGGGGCTATGGCTACACCTTC. Amino acids: CGAAGTRGGYGYTF.

In its sample, this clone is medium-sized. The gene calls are TRBV7-9 and TRBJ1-4; D remains unclear. The V end was cut by 5 bases, the J end by 8 bases, with 18 bases between. The CDR3 runs to 15 residues. Germline lookup yields CDR1 SEHNR and CDR2 FQNEAQ (reference sequence). The CDR3 sequence: CASSTWTDEGEKLFF. CDR3 DNA: TGTGCCAGCAGCACCTGGACGGACGAGGGAGAAAAACTGTTTTTT.

V gene TRBV6-5 combines with J gene TRBJ2-5; no firm D call. Deletions cut 6 bases from V and 12 bases from J, with 14 bases between. Germline CDR1 is MNHEY and CDR2 is SVGAGI. The CDR3 loop spans 11 amino acids. CDR3 protein: CASRARKQEYF. Here the CDR3 DNA reads TGTGCCAGCAGGGCCCGGAAGCAGGAGTACTTC.

The chain carries TRBV2 and TRBJ2-3; 9 bases align to TRBD2. The V and J ends lost 3 bases and 4 bases, in that order; junction bases with no gene match: 11. There are 17 residues in the CDR3. Germline-derived CDR1 and CDR2 are SNHLY and FYNNEI. CDR3 coding DNA: TGTGCCAGCAGTGAGCCGGGACTAGCCCCCCAGGCAGATACGCAGTATTTT. Translated, it gives CASSEPGLAPQADTQYF.

This clone showed up just once. CDR3 sequence reads: CASRNPGLSETQYF. In DNA, the CDR3 is TGCGCCAGCAGAAACCCGGGTCTCTCGGAGACCCAGTACTTC. The gene calls are TRBV5-1 and TRBJ2-5; D unclear. This CDR3 is built from 14 residues. The germline CDR1 and CDR2 sequences are SGHRS and YFSETQ. The V end was cut by 5 bases, the J end by 5 bases, with 16 bases between. Full variable domain (remainder filled in from reference TRBV5-1 and TRBJ2-5): KAGVTQTPRYLIKTRGQQVTLSCSPISGHRSVSWYQQTPGQGLQFLFEYFSETQRNKGNFPGRFSGRQFSNSRSEMNVSTLELGDSALYLCASRNPGLSETQYFGPGTRLLVL.

V usage is TRBV2 and J usage is TRBJ1-1; 7 nucleotides align to TRBD1. The CDR3 length is 12 residues. CDR1 is SNHLY, CDR2 FYNNEI, per germline. With V trimmed by 9 bases and J by 1 base, 2 bases remained unmatched. The CDR3 spells CARRTGNTEAFF. CDR3 sequence (DNA): TGTGCCAGGAGGACAGGGAACACTGAAGCTTTCTTT.

The rearrangement links TRBV5-1 to TRBJ2-7, with 9 bases matching TRBD1. Germline V gives CDR1 SGHRS, CDR2 YFSETQ. The ends lost 8 bases at V and 6 bases at J; junction bases unmatched: 3. The CDR3 covers 11 residues. The CDR3, as DNA: TGCGCCAGTGGGACAGGGTTCGAGCAGTACTTC. It is translated as CASGTGFEQYF.

J is TRBJ2-7 and V is TRBV30; D is ambiguous. The germline V gene has CDR1 GTSNPN and CDR2 SVGIG (reference sequence). The length of the CDR3 is 12 residues. V dropped 6 bases and J dropped 0 bases, with 9 bases sitting between them. The CDR3 DNA follows: TGTGCCTGTGGGCCGAGCTCCTACGAGCAGTACTTC. Protein sequence: CACGPSSYEQYF.

The chain recombines TRBV2 with TRBJ1-4; D perhaps matches TRBD1 (6 bases). The ends were cut back, 6 bases at V and 0 bases at J, with 14 bases in the middle. CDR3 length: 16 residues. Germline CDR1 reads SNHLY; CDR2 reads FYNNEI. This CDR3 reads CASRGTLVSTNEKLFF. The CDR3 DNA sequence: TGTGCCAGCAGAGGGACACTAGTTTCAACTAATGAAAAACTGTTTTTT.

The chain is built from TRBV6-1 and TRBJ2-3; D is unclear. CDR1 is MNHNS, CDR2 SASEGT, per germline. V was cut by 2 bases and J by 2 bases, with 8 bases left in between. This CDR3 comprises 14 residues. The CDR3 is CASSESGPTDTQYF. The CDR3 coding sequence is TGTGCCAGCAGTGAAAGTGGCCCCACAGATACGCAGTATTTT.

V and J are TRBV7-9 and TRBJ1-2, with D unclear. This CDR3 region has 15 residues. The V and J ends lost 6 bases and 9 bases respectively, with 23 bases between them. Germline lookup yields CDR1 SEHNR and CDR2 FQNEAQ (reference sequence). CDR3 DNA sequence: TGTGCCAGCAGTCCCCAGAGAAACTATGGTATGAGCTACACCTTC. Encoded protein: CASSPQRNYGMSYTF.

This clone was observed once. The rearrangement uses TRBV28 and TRBJ1-2; 8 nucleotides match TRBD1. This CDR3 has 13 amino acids. Per the germline V gene, CDR1 is MDHEN and CDR2 is SYDVKM. V shed 6 bases and J 8 bases; nucleotides not matched to a gene: 8. Here the CDR3 DNA reads TGTGCCAGCAGGCCGCCGACAGGGGTAGGCTACACCTTC. It specifies CASRPPTGVGYTF.

This chain connects TRBV7-2 to TRBJ1-5, with 8 bases that match TRBD1. Germline loops: CDR1 SGHTA, CDR2 FQGNSA. CDR3 length: 16 amino acids. V lost 2 bases and J lost 5; bases outside the gene matches: 8. In DNA form, the CDR3 reads TGTGCCAGCAGCTTATTAGGGCAGGGGGCACATCAGCCCCAGCATTTT. Translation: CASSLLGQGAHQPQHF.

The gene calls are TRBV27 and TRBJ2-3; TRBD2 is a possible D gene (5 bases). V was trimmed by 3 bases and J by 5 bases, leaving 12 bases between them. Germline-derived CDR1 and CDR2 are MNHEY and SMNVEV (reference sequence). This CDR3 is built from 14 residues. The CDR3 coding sequence is TGTGCCAGCAGTTTTGAAGCGGCCGAAGATACGCAGTATTTT. Protein sequence: CASSFEAAEDTQYF.

The chain employs TRBV7-2 and TRBJ2-5; D perhaps matches TRBD2 (7 bases). The V and J ends lost 5 bases and 3 bases respectively, with 16 bases between them. The CDR3 is 15 residues long. CDR1 and CDR2 (germline): SGHTA, FQGNSA. CDR3 region: CASSPLTGGKETQYF. In nucleotides, the CDR3 is TGTGCCAGCAGCCCCTTAACGGGGGGCAAAGAGACCCAGTACTTC.

This clone was seen once. The V gene is TRBV4-2, the J gene TRBJ1-2; 7 nucleotides match TRBD1. The CDR3 runs to 15 residues. Per the germline V gene, CDR1 is LGHNA and CDR2 is YNFKEQ. Trimming removed 0 bases from V and 3 bases from J; junction bases left unmatched: 4. CDR3 amino acids: CASSQEARGDYGYTF. CDR3 sequence (DNA): TGTGCCAGCAGCCAAGAAGCCAGGGGGGACTATGGCTACACCTTC.

V gene TRBV6-5 combines with J gene TRBJ2-3; D call uncertain. The CDR3 has 13 residues. The germline V gene has CDR1 MNHEY and CDR2 SVGAGI. Trimming shortened V by 6 bases and J by 6 bases, and 13 bases separated the two germline ends. CDR3 amino acids: CASRLYSIDTQYF. Written as DNA, the CDR3 is TGTGCCAGCAGACTTTACTCGATCGATACGCAGTATTTT.

This chain joins TRBV4-2 and TRBJ1-4; D gene ambiguous. The CDR3 loop spans 14 amino acids. The V end was cut by 2 bases, the J end by 8 bases, with 12 bases between. CDR1 is LGHNA and CDR2 is YNFKEQ in the germline V gene. The CDR3 spells CASSQPSTSEKLFF. In nucleotides, the CDR3 is TGTGCCAGCAGCCAACCCTCCACGAGCGAAAAACTGTTTTTT.

The genes are TRBV4-1 and TRBJ2-3; 9 positions agree with TRBD2. J was trimmed by 8 bases and V by 3 bases; bases with no gene match: 3. CDR1 and CDR2 (germline): MGHRA, YSYEKL. The CDR3 is made up of 13 amino acids. The DNA of the CDR3 is TGCGCCAGCAGCCACCTGGGACTAGCTACGCAGTATTTT. Translating it yields CASSHLGLATQYF.

The chain joins TRBV5-4 to TRBJ2-2, with 9 bases lining up with TRBD1. This CDR3 has 15 residues. The junction had 10 bases not matched to a gene; V was cut back by 9 bases and J by 4 bases. Germline V gene data show CDR1 as SGHNT and CDR2 as YYREEE (reference sequence). The CDR3, as DNA: TGTGCCACGGAACAGGGGGCGCGGGGCACCGGGGAGCTGTTTTTT. Protein product: CATEQGARGTGELFF.

V usage is TRBV5-1 and J usage is TRBJ1-2; no definite D call. Trimming cost V 2 bases and J 4 bases, with 9 bases left between them. Germline-derived CDR1 and CDR2 are SGHRS and YFSETQ. CDR3 length: 13 residues. The CDR3 sequence is CASSFEGGYGYTF. CDR3 DNA: TGCGCCAGCAGCTTTGAGGGCGGCTATGGCTACACCTTC.

The chain carries TRBV7-2 and TRBJ2-5, with D perhaps matching TRBD2 (6 bases). V was clipped by 7 bases and J by 4 bases, with 19 bases between them. There are 15 residues in the CDR3. Germline CDR1 reads SGHTA; CDR2 reads FQGNSA. The CDR3 region is CASTRSGVGGETQYF. Written as DNA, the CDR3 is TGTGCCAGCACCCGAAGTGGGGTGGGGGGAGAGACCCAGTACTTC.

This clone has only one observation. The V and J genes are TRBV29-1 and TRBJ1-1; D uncertain. The CDR3 loop spans 13 amino acids. Germline V CDR1 and CDR2: SQVTM, ANQGSEA. Trimming pared 4 bases from V and 0 bases from J, leaving 9 bases between. Here the CDR3 reads CSVARVLNTEAFF. The CDR3 nucleotides read TGCAGCGTTGCTAGAGTTCTGAACACTGAAGCTTTCTTT.

V gene TRBV4-1 combines with J gene TRBJ2-4, with 9 bases that match TRBD1. Germline-derived CDR1 and CDR2 are MGHRA and YSYEKL. The CDR3 is 17 residues long. V was pared by 3 bases and J by 0 bases, with 6 bases of the junction left unmatched. Here the CDR3 DNA reads TGCGCCAGCAGCCACCAACAGGGGGCTCTAGCCAAAAACATTCAGTACTTC. Translated: CASSHQQGALAKNIQYF.

This rearrangement joins TRBV29-1 to TRBJ2-5; D remains ambiguous. V dropped 7 bases and J dropped 0 bases, with 12 bases sitting between them. There are 13 residues in the CDR3. Germline assignment: CDR1 SQVTM and CDR2 ANQGSEA. The CDR3 is CSAVTAYQETQYF. The CDR3 nucleotides read TGCAGCGCTGTGACTGCCTACCAAGAGACCCAGTACTTC.

In regard to this clone: At the DNA level, this CDR3 is encoded by other sequences in the same sample as well. V gene TRBV29-1 combines with J gene TRBJ1-4, with D perhaps matching TRBD1 (5 bases). CDR1 and CDR2 (germline): SQVTM, ANQGSEA. V lost 5 bases, J lost 3 bases, and 16 bases lay in between. The CDR3 loop spans 15 amino acids. The CDR3 DNA reads TGCAGCGTTCAGGACAACGATCGAGCTAATGAAAAACTGTTTTTT. As protein: CSVQDNDRANEKLFF.

The chain combines TRBV7-8 with TRBJ2-2; 13 positions agree with TRBD2. The CDR3 loop spans 18 amino acids. The V segment lost 0 bases and the J segment 4 bases; nucleotides outside the gene matches: 5. CDR1 is SGHVS, CDR2 FQNEAQ, per germline. The CDR3 DNA sequence: TGTGCCAGCAGCTTAGCTCGACTAGCGGGGGGAGGCACCGGGGAGCTGTTTTTT. Translated, it gives CASSLARLAGGGTGELFF.